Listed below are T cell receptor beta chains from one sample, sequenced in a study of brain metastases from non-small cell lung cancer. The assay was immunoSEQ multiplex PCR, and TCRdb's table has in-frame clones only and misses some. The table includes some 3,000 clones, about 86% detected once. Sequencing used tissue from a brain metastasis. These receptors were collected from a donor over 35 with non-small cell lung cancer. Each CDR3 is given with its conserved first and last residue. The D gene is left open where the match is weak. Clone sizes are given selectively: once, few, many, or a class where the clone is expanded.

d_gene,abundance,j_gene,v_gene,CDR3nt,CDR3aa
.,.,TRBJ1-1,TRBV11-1,TGTGCCAGCAGCTTCTTGGGACGGGCAGGGACTGAAGCTTTCTTT,CASSFLGRAGTEAFF
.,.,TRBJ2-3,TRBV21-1,TGTGCCAGCAGCTCAGGAGGGTCTAGCACAGATACGCAGTATTTT,CASSSGGSSTDTQYF
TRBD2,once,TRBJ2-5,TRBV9,TGTGCCAGCAGCCCCGGACTAGCGGGAGGGGAGACCCAGTACTTC,CASSPGLAGGETQYF
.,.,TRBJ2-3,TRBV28,TGTGCCAGCAGTAACTTCGATACGCAGTATTTT,CASSNFDTQYF
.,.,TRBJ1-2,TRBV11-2,TGTGCCAGCAGCTTAAGTGACCTACAGACCGGAAGGACCAATGGCTACACCTTC,CASSLSDLQTGRTNGYTF
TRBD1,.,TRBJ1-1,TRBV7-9,TGTGCCAGCAGCTTAGCCTCGGGACAGGGAGGCGCTGAAGCTTTCTTT,CASSLASGQGGAEAFF
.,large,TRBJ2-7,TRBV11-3,TGTGCCAGCAGCTTCGGTAGGGAAACGAGGTCATCGAACCCCTCCTACGAGCAGTACTTC,CASSFGRETRSSNPSYEQYF
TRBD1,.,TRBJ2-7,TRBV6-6,TGTGCCAGCAGTCCCCAACAAAGACAGGGGCAATCCTACGAGCAGTACTTC,CASSPQQRQGQSYEQYF
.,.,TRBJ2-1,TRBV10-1,TGCGCCAGCAGTGTCGCCGGGACATCTTCCTACAATGAGCAGTTCTTC,CASSVAGTSSYNEQFF
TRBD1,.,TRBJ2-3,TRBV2,TGTGCCAGCATGGGGGACAGGGGGGCGGATACGCAGTATTTT,CASMGDRGADTQYF
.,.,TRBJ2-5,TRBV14,TGTGCCAGCAGCCAAGACACAGGCCCGTACCAAGAGACCCAGTACTTC,CASSQDTGPYQETQYF
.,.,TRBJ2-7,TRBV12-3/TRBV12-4,TGTGCCAGCAGTTATGGACCCTACGAGCAGTACTTC,CASSYGPYEQYF
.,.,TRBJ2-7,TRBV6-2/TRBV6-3,TGTGCCAGCAGTTACGTTGGGTCCTACGAGCAGTACTTC,CASSYVGSYEQYF
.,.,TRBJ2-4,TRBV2,TGTGCCAGCAGTGAAGGCGGGGTCCTGGGGGACTTC,CASSEGGVLGDF
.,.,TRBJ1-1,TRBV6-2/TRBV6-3,TGTGCCAGCAGTTACTGGGCTGGTACTGAAGCTTTCTTT,CASSYWAGTEAFF
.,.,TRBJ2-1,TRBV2,TGTGCCAGCAGTGGTGGAGTCGGATTTTACAATGAGCAGTTCTTC,CASSGGVGFYNEQFF
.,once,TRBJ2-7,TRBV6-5,TGTGCCAGCAGTTACTCTTGGAAAACCATCTACGAGCAGTACTTC,CASSYSWKTIYEQYF
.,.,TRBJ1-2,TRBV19,TGTGCCAGTGGCACAGAGGACTATGGCTACACCTTC,CASGTEDYGYTF
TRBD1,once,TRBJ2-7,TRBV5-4,TGTGCCAGCAGCTGGGAAAAGAACAGGGGTTTGCACGAGCAGTACTTC,CASSWEKNRGLHEQYF
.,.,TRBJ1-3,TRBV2,TGTGCCAGCACGACGGACTTATTGGGAAACACCATATATTTT,CASTTDLLGNTIYF
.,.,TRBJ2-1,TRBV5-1,TGCGCCAGTCACAGGAACTACAATGAGCAGTTCTTC,CASHRNYNEQFF
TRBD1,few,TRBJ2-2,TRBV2,TGTGCCAGCAGGACAGGGACGAACACCGGGGAGCTGTTTTTT,CASRTGTNTGELFF
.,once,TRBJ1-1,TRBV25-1,TGTGCCAGCAGCCCCTTACCGGCAGGGAAGATGAACACTGAAGCTTTCTTT,CASSPLPAGKMNTEAFF
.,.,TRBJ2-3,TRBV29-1,TGCAGCGTGGTACGGGGAACTAGCACAGATACGCAGTATTTT,CSVVRGTSTDTQYF
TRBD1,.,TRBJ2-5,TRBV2,TGTGCCAGCAGGCCTTGGGACAGAGCCCAAGAGACCCAGTACTTC,CASRPWDRAQETQYF
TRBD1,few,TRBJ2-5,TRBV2,TGTGCCAGCAGTGAGGGACAGGGGAGCGGAGAGACCCAGTACTTC,CASSEGQGSGETQYF
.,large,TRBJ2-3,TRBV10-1,TGCGCCAGCAGTGAGTCGTTTGGGCCAGGGACAGATACGCAGTATTTT,CASSESFGPGTDTQYF
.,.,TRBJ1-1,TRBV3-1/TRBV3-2,TGTGCCAGCAGCCGGGTACAGGGGAACACTGAAGCTTTCTTT,CASSRVQGNTEAFF
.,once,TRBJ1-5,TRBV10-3,TGTGCCATCAGTTCGGGCACAGAGACGAGCAATCAGCCCCAGCATTTT,CAISSGTETSNQPQHF
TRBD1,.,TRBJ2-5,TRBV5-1,TGCGCCAGCAGCCAGGGACAGCAATACCAAGAGACCCAGTACTTC,CASSQGQQYQETQYF
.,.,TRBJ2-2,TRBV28,TGTGCCAGCAGTTCGGTCGGGAACACCGGGGAGCTGTTTTTT,CASSSVGNTGELFF
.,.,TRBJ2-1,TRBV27,TGTGCCAGCAGTTTAGCAGCGTTACCAAACAATGAGCAGTTCTTC,CASSLAALPNNEQFF
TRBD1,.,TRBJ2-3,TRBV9,TGTGCCAGCAGCGTAGGGACAGGGGAGAGCGATACGCAGTATTTT,CASSVGTGESDTQYF
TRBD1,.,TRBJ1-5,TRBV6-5,TGTGCCAGCACGAGACAGGGTCATCAGCCCCAGCATTTT,CASTRQGHQPQHF
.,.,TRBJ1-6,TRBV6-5,TGTGCCAGCACGAGGGACGGGACTGATTATTCACCCCTCCACTTT,CASTRDGTDYSPLHF
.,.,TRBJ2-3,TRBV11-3,TGTGCCAGCAGCTTGGGACCAGGCACAGATACGCAGTATTTT,CASSLGPGTDTQYF
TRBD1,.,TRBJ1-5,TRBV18,TGTGCCAGCTCACCATGGGACAGAGACTATAGCAATCAACCCCAGCATTTT,CASSPWDRDYSNQPQHF
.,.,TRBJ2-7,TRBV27,TGTGCCAGCAGTTTCTCCACCTCGGGGGTCTACGAGCAGTACTTC,CASSFSTSGVYEQYF
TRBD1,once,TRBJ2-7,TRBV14,TGTGCCAGCAGCCAGCGGACGGGACAGTTCTCTACGGGGCAGTACTTC,CASSQRTGQFSTGQYF
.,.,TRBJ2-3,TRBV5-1,TGCGCCAGCAGCCGAGCGGGTAACCGTGCAAATACGCAGTATTTT,CASSRAGNRANTQYF
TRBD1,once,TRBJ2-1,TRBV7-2,TGTGCCAGCAGCCAGACCCTGACAGGGTTCAATGAGCAGTTCTTC,CASSQTLTGFNEQFF
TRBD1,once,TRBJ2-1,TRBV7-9,TGTGCCAGCAGCTTATGGACAGGGTCGGGTGAGCAGTTCTTC,CASSLWTGSGEQFF
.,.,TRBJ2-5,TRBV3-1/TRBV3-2,TGTGCCAGCAGCCAAGATCCCGGGAGTCGAGAGACCCAGTACTTC,CASSQDPGSRETQYF
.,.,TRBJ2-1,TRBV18,TGTGCCAGCTCACCACAAAGGACTGGCAAAAGCTCCTACAATGAGCAGTTCTTC,CASSPQRTGKSSYNEQFF
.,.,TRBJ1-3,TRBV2,TGTGCCAGCAGTGAGGGGTCACGGGGAAACACCATATATTTT,CASSEGSRGNTIYF
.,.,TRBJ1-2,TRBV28,TGTGCCAGCAGTTTTCCCGGGAATGGCTACACCTTC,CASSFPGNGYTF
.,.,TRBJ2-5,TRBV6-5,TGTGCCAGCAGTAGTGGGGGGGCCCGGGAGACCCAGTACTTC,CASSSGGARETQYF
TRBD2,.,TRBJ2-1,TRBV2,TGTGCCAGCAGTGAAGCGGAAAGCGGGAGGGCCGGGGAGCAGTTCTTC,CASSEAESGRAGEQFF
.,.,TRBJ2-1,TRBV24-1,TGTGCCACCAGTGATTTAGGGGAAGTAAACAATGAGCAGTTCTTC,CATSDLGEVNNEQFF
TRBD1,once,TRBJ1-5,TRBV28,TGTGCCAGCAGTGAAGGGGACAGGGGGCGCAATCAGCCCCAGCATTTT,CASSEGDRGRNQPQHF
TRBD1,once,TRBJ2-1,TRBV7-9,TGTGCCAGCAGCTCCCCTCAGGGGGAGCCTTACAATGAGCAGTTCTTC,CASSSPQGEPYNEQFF
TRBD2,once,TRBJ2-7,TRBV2,TGTGCCAGCAGCCCCGGGGGGGGTGGGGACGAGCAGTACTTC,CASSPGGGGDEQYF
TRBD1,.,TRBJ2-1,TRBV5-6,TGTGCCAGCTCCGTAGACAGGGTTAGCTCCTACAATGAGCAGTTCTTC,CASSVDRVSSYNEQFF